One sample yielded the 7 T cell receptor beta chains listed below, sequenced in a study of cytomegalovirus exposure and HLA in healthy donors. Clones were sequenced by immunoSEQ multiplex PCR, and TCRdb holds only the in-frame ones, with some missing. The sample lists roughly 200,000 clones; around 81% were seen once. Specimen: PBMCs. Receptors were obtained from a woman younger than 35 in good health and CMV-seropositive.

The chain has TRBV28 and TRBJ1-6, with D possibly TRBD1 on 6 matching bases. CDR3 length equals 15 residues. Germline values: CDR1 MDHEN, CDR2 SYDVKM. The V end was cut by 7 bases, the J end by 9 bases, with 19 bases between. This CDR3 reads CASTKDRLLGSPLHF. The CDR3 region has the DNA TGTGCCAGCACGAAGGACAGACTTTTGGGTTCACCCCTCCACTTT.

V gene TRBV28 combines with J gene TRBJ1-2; D unresolved. Germline CDR1 and CDR2: MDHEN and SYDVKM. The V and J ends lost 2 bases and 0 bases respectively, with 4 bases between them. The CDR3 totals 13 residues. The CDR3 DNA sequence: TGTGCCAGCAGTTTACCCGCTAACTATGGCTACACCTTC. Encoded protein: CASSLPANYGYTF.

V is TRBV2 and J is TRBJ2-5; 9 nucleotides match TRBD1. V dropped 6 bases and J dropped 4; count of bases not matched to a gene: 6. CDR3 length: 14 amino acids. Germline V CDR1 and CDR2: SNHLY, FYNNEI. CDR3 DNA sequence: TGTGCCAGCAGGGATCGGACAGGGGCAGAGACCCAGTACTTC. This codes for CASRDRTGAETQYF.

The chain carries TRBV9 and TRBJ2-3, with a possible D match to TRBD2 (6 bases). The CDR3 covers 14 residues. Trimming removed 1 base at V and 1 base at J, with 7 bases between. Germline values: CDR1 SGDLS, CDR2 YYNGEE. CDR3 loop: CASSVWGGTDTQYF. For the CDR3, the DNA is TGTGCCAGCAGCGTATGGGGGGGCACAGATACGCAGTATTTT.

This chain joins TRBV6-1 and TRBJ2-7, with 7 bases matching TRBD1. The length of the CDR3 is 14 residues. Trimming removed 1 base from V and 4 bases from J; junction bases left unmatched: 4. Germline lookup yields CDR1 MNHNS and CDR2 SASEGT. CDR3 nucleotide sequence: TGTGCCAGCAGTGAAGGACAGGGTTGGTACGAGCAGTACTTC. It specifies CASSEGQGWYEQYF.

The chain is built from TRBV9 and TRBJ2-2, with D possibly TRBD1 on 6 matching bases. Trimming took 4 bases from V and 6 from J, leaving 13 bases between them. Germline V gene lookup returns CDR1 SGDLS and CDR2 YYNGEE. CDR3 length: 14 residues. Here the CDR3 DNA reads TGTGCCAGCAGCCCCGGCACAGGGTCCGGGGAGCTGTTTTTT. Its translation is CASSPGTGSGELFF.

The genes are TRBV5-5 and TRBJ1-1; tentatively, D is TRBD1 (6 bases). The V gene lost 1 base and the J gene lost 5 bases, with 12 bases spanning the gap. CDR1 and CDR2 from the germline V gene are SGHKS and YYEKEE (reference sequence). This CDR3 has 14 residues. The CDR3 DNA sequence: TGTGCCAGCAGCTTGTTAGGGCAGGGGACTGAAGCTTTCTTT. Translating gives CASSLLGQGTEAFF.